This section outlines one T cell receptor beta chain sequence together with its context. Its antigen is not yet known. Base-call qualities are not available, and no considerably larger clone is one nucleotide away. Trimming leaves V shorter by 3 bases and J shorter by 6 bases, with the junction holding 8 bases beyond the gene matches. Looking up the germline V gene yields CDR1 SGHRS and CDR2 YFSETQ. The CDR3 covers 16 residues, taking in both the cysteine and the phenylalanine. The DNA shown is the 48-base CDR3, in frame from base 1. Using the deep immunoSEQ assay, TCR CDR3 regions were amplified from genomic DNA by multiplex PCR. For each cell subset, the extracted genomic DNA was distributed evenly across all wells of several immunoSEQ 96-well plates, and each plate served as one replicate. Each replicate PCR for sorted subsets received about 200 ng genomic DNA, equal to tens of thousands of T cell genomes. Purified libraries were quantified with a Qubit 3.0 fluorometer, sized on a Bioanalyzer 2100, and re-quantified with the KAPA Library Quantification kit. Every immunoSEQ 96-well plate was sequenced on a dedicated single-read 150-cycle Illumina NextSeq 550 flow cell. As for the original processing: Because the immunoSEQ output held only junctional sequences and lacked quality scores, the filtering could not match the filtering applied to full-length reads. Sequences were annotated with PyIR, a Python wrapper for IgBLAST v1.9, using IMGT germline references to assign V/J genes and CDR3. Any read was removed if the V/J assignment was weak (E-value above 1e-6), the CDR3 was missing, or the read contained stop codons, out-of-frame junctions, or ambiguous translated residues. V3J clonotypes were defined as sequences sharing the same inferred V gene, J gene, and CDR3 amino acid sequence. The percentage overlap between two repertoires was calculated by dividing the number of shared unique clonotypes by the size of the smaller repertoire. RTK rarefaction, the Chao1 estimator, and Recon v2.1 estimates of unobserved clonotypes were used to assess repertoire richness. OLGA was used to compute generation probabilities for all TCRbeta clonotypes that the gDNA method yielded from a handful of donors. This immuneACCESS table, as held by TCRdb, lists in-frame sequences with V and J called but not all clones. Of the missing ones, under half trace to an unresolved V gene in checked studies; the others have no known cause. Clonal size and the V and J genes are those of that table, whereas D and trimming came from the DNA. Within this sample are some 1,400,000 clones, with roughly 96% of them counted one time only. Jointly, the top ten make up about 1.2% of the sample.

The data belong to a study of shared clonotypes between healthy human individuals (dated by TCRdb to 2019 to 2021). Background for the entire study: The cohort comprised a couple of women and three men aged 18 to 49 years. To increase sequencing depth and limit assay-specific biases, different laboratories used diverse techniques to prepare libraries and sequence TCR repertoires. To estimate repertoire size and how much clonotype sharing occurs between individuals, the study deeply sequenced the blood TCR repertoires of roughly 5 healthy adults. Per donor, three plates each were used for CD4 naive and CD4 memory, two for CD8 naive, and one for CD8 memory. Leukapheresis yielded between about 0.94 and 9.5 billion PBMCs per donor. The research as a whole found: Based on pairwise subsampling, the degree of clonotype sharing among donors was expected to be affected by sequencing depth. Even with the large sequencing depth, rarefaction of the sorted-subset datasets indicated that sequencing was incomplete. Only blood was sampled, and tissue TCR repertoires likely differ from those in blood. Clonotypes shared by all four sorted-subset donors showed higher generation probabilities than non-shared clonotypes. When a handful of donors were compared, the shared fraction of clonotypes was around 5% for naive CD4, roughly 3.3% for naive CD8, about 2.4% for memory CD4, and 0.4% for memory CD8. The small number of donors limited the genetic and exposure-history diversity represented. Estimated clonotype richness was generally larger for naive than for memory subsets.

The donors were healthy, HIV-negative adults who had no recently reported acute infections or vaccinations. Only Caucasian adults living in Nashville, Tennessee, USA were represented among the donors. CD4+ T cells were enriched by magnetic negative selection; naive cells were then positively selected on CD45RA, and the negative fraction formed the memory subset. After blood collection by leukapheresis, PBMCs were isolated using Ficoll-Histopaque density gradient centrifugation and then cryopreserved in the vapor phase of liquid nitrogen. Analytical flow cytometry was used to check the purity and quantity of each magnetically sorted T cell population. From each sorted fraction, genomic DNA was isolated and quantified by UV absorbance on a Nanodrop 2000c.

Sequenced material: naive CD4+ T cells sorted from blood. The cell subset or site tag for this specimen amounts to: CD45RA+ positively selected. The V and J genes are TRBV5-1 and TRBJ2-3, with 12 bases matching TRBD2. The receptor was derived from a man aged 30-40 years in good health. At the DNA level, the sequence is TGCGCCAGCAGCTCCTCGACTAGCGGGAGCTTCGATACGCAGTATTTT. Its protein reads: CASSSSTSGSFDTQYF.